This T cell receptor (beta chain) originates from a study of CD8 T cells in Susac syndrome. Notes on the study in general: The number of individuals included in the study's TCR sequencing and HLA analysis was acknowledged as relatively small.

This clonotype was detected once. Its antigen is undetermined. The RNA, about 0.5 to 1 ug, was put through reverse transcription using random hexamers. Across 54 Vbeta and 13 Jbeta, immunoSEQ multiplex PCR amplified TCR beta CDR3. TCRdb processed the immunoSEQ multiplex PCR reads anew with MiXCR; each CDR3 protein has one entry. The sample includes around 80,000 distinct CDR3 sequences, roughly 90% of them seen just once. Sequencing of TCR beta covered CD8+ and CD4+ T cells obtained from blood. TEMRA cells were enriched by FACS, and CD4+ and CD8+ T cells were negatively isolated. Sequencing was carried out using CD8+ T cells from PBMCs. The sequence was collected from a human donor with multiple sclerosis.

Here the CDR3 DNA reads TGTGCCACCAGTGATTTCTCGAGTTATGAGCAGTTCTTC. This translates into CATSDFSSYEQFF. The chain links TRBV24-1 to TRBJ2-1; D call uncertain. The CDR3 is made up of 13 amino acids. V lost 1 base and J 8 bases, leaving 8 bases between the germline ends. Per germline, CDR1 KGHDR and CDR2 SFDVKD.